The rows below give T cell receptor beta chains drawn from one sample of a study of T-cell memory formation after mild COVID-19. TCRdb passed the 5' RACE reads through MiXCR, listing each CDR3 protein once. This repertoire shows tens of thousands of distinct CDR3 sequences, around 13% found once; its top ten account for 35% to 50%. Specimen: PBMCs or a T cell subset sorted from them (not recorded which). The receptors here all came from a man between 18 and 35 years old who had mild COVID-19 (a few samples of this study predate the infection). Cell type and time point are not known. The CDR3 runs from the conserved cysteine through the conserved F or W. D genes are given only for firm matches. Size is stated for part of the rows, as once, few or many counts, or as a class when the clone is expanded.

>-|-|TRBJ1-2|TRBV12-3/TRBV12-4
TGTGCCAGCAGTTTATGGGTCTCGCATGGCTACACCTTC
CASSLWVSHGYTF
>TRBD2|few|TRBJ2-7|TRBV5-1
TGCGCCAGCAGCCCCCGGGGGGGGGCGCTATCCTACGAGCAGTACTTC
CASSPRGGALSYEQYF
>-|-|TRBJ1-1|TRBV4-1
TGCGCCAGCAGTCTAAGGGGGGATTGGACTGAAGCTTTCTTT
CASSLRGDWTEAFF
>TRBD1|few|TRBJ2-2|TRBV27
TGTGCCAGCAGAACAGGGGGCTACGGGGAGCTGTTTTTT
CASRTGGYGELFF
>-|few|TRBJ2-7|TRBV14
TGTGCCAGCAGCCTCGGGGCTCCCTACGAGCAGTACTTC
CASSLGAPYEQYF
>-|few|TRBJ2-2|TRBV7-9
TGTGCCAGCAGCTTATCCTCTTGGGACACCGGGGAGCTGTTTTTT
CASSLSSWDTGELFF
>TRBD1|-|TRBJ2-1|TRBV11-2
TGTGCCAGCAGCCAAACAGGGGGCCTCAACAATGAGCAGTTCTTC
CASSQTGGLNNEQFF
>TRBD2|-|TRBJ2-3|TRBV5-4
TGTGCCAGCAGCTTGGGACTAGCGGGGGAAACAGATACGCAGTATTTT
CASSLGLAGETDTQYF
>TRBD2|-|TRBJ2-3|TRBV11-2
TGTGCCAGCAGCGTGACTAGCGGGGGAGCAGATACGCAGTATTTT
CASSVTSGGADTQYF
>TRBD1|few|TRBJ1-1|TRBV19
TGTGCCAGTAGTATAGGTCGGACAGGGAACACTGAAGCTTTCTTT
CASSIGRTGNTEAFF
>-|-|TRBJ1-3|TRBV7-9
TGTGCCAGCAGCTTAGCGCCCTCTGGAAACACCATATATTTT
CASSLAPSGNTIYF
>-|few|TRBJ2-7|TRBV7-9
TGTGCCAGCAGCCTTACGACGGGGTACGAGCAGTACTTC
CASSLTTGYEQYF
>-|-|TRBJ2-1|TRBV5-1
TGCGCCAGCAGCTTGTCAGTACTCTCCTACAATGAGCAGTTCTTC
CASSLSVLSYNEQFF
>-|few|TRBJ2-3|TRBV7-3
TGTGCCAGCAGCCCGGGTCCTGCCACAGATACGCAGTATTTT
CASSPGPATDTQYF
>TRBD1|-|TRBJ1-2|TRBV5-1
TGCGCCAGCGCGATAGGGGGCGCGGATGGCTACACCTTC
CASAIGGADGYTF
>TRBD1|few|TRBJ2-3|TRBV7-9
TGTGCCAGTGGGACAGGGCAAGATACGCAGTATTTT
CASGTGQDTQYF
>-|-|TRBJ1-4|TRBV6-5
TGTGCCAGCAGCCATACCGGGGGGGCTTCTCGTGAAAAACTGTTTTTT
CASSHTGGASREKLFF
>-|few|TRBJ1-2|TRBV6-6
TGTGCCCTGCGGGGGCAAGATGGCTACACCTTC
CALRGQDGYTF
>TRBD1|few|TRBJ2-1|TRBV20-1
TGCAGTGCTAGGGATGGACAGGGGCCTTACAATGAGCAGTTCTTC
CSARDGQGPYNEQFF
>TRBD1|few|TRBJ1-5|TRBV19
TGTGCCAGTACCAAGGGGGCCCGAAATCAGCCCCAGCATTTT
CASTKGARNQPQHF
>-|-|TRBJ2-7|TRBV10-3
TGTGCCATCAGCCCCGGCCAGGGACCTGGGGAGCAGTACTTC
CAISPGQGPGEQYF
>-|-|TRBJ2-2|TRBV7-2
TGTGCCAGCAGCTTTAGCGACCCCTCCACCGGGGAGCTGTTTTTT
CASSFSDPSTGELFF
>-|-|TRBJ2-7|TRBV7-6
TGTGCCAGCAGCTCCGGGACAAACTTCTACGAGCAGTACTTC
CASSSGTNFYEQYF
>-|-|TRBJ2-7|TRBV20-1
TGCAGTGCTAGAGGGTCCCTAGGGTACGAGCAGTACTTC
CSARGSLGYEQYF
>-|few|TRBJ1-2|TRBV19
TGTGCCAGTAGTATGGGCTATGGCTACACCTTC
CASSMGYGYTF
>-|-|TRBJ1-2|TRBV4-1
TGCGCCAGCAGCCAAGATCATCCGCAAAAGGGGTACACCTTC
CASSQDHPQKGYTF
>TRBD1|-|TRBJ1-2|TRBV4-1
TGCGCCAGCAGCCAAGCTTGGAGTTGGGACAGGTTGGATGGCTACACCTTC
CASSQAWSWDRLDGYTF
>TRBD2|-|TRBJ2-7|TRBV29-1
TGCAGCGTTGATCGTAGCGGGGGAGTCGAGCAGTACTTC
CSVDRSGGVEQYF